These 14 T cell receptor beta chains originate from one sample sequenced in a study of post-analysis software for immune sequencing data. Libraries were made from TCR beta cDNA, and they carried unique molecular identifiers. Each CDR3 protein is one row after TCRdb ran MiXCR on the PCR reads. The sample lists 800,000 to 950,000 distinct CDR3 sequences, 53% occurring once. These receptors' antigens are unknown. Study-wide results and caveats: Patients showed TRBV5-6, TRBV5-1 and TRBV20-1 among four to six TRBV segments more frequent than in controls.

The sample was blood. The source of these receptors is a girl aged 5 to 17 with multiple sclerosis.

This clonotype was seen a handful of times. V gene TRBV4-1 combines with J gene TRBJ1-2; tentative D call: TRBD1 (6 bases). CDR1 and CDR2 from the germline V gene are MGHRA and YSYEKL. The CDR3 consists of 15 residues. Trimming stripped 1 base from V and 5 bases from J, with 14 bases between. CDR3 in amino acids: CASSQAGTRDYGYTF. The CDR3 bases are TGCGCCAGCAGCCAAGCCGGGACAAGGGATTATGGCTACACCTTC.

The rearrangement joins TRBV27 to TRBJ1-6; perhaps TRBD1 as D (6 bases). The CDR3 spans 15 residues. Trimming removed 6 bases from V and 7 bases from J, with 16 bases in between. The germline gives CDR1 MNHEY, CDR2 SMNVEV (reference sequence). CDR3 sequence (DNA): TGTGCCAGCAGCTTTCGGGACACCCCAAATTCACCCCTCCACTTT. This codes for CASSFRDTPNSPLHF.

This clonotype was observed a handful of times. The rearrangement links TRBV20-1 to TRBJ2-1; D gene uncertain. V gave up 4 bases and J gave up 10 bases, with 14 bases separating them. This CDR3 is 12 amino acids long. Germline V lookup: CDR1 DFQATT, CDR2 SNEGSKA (reference sequence). CDR3 loop: CSATRAGYEQFF. The CDR3 coding sequence is TGCAGTGCTACTAGAGCCGGCTACGAGCAGTTCTTC.

The J gene is TRBJ2-7, the V gene TRBV7-9; TRBD1 might be the D (6 bases). V lost 7 bases and J 4 bases, leaving 17 bases between the germline ends. The V gene's germline CDR1 is SEHNR and CDR2 FQNEAQ (reference sequence). CDR3 size: 14 residues. CDR3 sequence (DNA): TGTGCCAGCAACAGGGCTACTGACGGATACGAGCAGTACTTC. Amino acid sequence: CASNRATDGYEQYF. The full variable domain, its missing parts supplied by reference TRBV7-9 and TRBJ2-7, is DTGVSQNPRHKITKRGQNVTFRCDPISEHNRLYWYRQTLGQGPEFLTYFQNEAQLEKSRLLSDRFSAERPKGSFSTLEIQRTEQGDSAMYLCASNRATDGYEQYFGPGTRLTVT.

A few counts support this clonotype. The rearrangement joins TRBV12-3 or TRBV12-4 to TRBJ2-7, with unresolved D. V lost 8 bases to trimming and J lost 0 bases, with 11 bases between them. The CDR3 totals 13 residues. For the CDR3, the DNA is TGTGCCAGCCACGACTCCCTCTCCTACGAGCAGTACTTC. Translation gives CASHDSLSYEQYF.

The chain joins TRBV29-1 to TRBJ1-2; D call uncertain. The germline V gene encodes CDR1 SQVTM and CDR2 ANQGSEA. Between the trimmed V and J ends, which lost 2 bases and 8 bases, there was a span of 18 bases. This CDR3 comprises 14 residues. The CDR3 protein is CSVEWPPGDRGYTF. The CDR3 DNA sequence: TGCAGCGTTGAATGGCCCCCCGGGGATAGAGGCTACACCTTC.

The V call is TRBV6-5, the J call TRBJ2-5; D is unresolved. The closer fit of TRBJ2-1 to the DNA end suggests the J call may be wrong. The CDR3 covers 13 residues. From germline, CDR1 is MNHEY and CDR2 SVGAGI. CDR3 sequence reads: CASRRILQETQFF. CDR3 DNA sequence: TGTGCCAGCAGACGGATACTCCAAGAGACCCAGTTCTTC.

This clonotype was counted a few times. Written as DNA, the CDR3 is TGTGCCAGCAGCTCGGTCCGTGGGAAAGAGACCCAGTACTTC. Its protein is CASSSVRGKETQYF. The V call is TRBV7-9, the J call TRBJ2-5, with no clear D. Germline V gene sequence: CDR1 SEHNR, CDR2 FQNEAQ (reference sequence). V was cut by 4 bases and J by 3 bases, with 12 bases left in between. The CDR3 covers 14 residues. Drawing the rest from reference TRBV7-9 and TRBJ2-5, the complete variable domain is DTGVSQNPRHKITKRGQNVTFRCDPISEHNRLYWYRQTLGQGPEFLTYFQNEAQLEKSRLLSDRFSAERPKGSFSTLEIQRTEQGDSAMYLCASSSVRGKETQYFGPGTRLLVL.

This clonotype was seen a few times. The V and J genes are TRBV7-2 and TRBJ2-3, with TRBD1 as a possible D gene (6 bases). V lost 5 bases and J 0 bases, leaving 18 bases between the germline ends. Per the germline V gene, CDR1 is SGHTA and CDR2 is FQGNSA. The CDR3 spans 17 residues. The CDR3 loop reads CASSEDSSPPSTDTQYF. The DNA of the CDR3 is TGTGCCAGCAGCGAGGACAGCTCCCCTCCTAGCACAGATACGCAGTATTTT.

The chain has TRBV12-3 or TRBV12-4 and TRBJ1-2, with D hard to call. With 3 bases removed from V and 8 bases from J, the gap between germline ends came to 16 bases. CDR3 length: 14 residues. As DNA, the CDR3 is TGTGCCAGCAGTTTGGCCCTCGGTCCGAAGGGCTACACCTTC. It translates to CASSLALGPKGYTF.

This clonotype was detected only a few times. The chain recombines TRBV5-1 with TRBJ2-3; possibly TRBD2 for D (7 bases). The CDR3 runs 18 residues. The germline CDR1 and CDR2 sequences are SGHRS and YFSETQ. V lost 1 base and J 3 bases, leaving 21 bases between the germline ends. CDR3 sequence: CASSLSAGALGLTDTQYF. The CDR3 bases are TGCGCCAGCAGCTTGAGCGCGGGGGCCCTAGGATTAACAGATACGCAGTATTTT.

This clonotype has more than one count but fewer than ten. The CDR3 is CSAAPRGKGYNEQFF. As DNA, the CDR3 is TGCAGTGCTGCCCCTAGGGGAAAGGGCTACAATGAGCAGTTCTTC. The chain carries TRBV20-1 and TRBJ2-1, with a tentative D call TRBD1 (5 bases). In germline, CDR1 is DFQATT, CDR2 SNEGSKA (reference sequence). V was shortened by 5 bases and J by 3 bases, with 17 bases between the two germline ends. The CDR3 runs 15 residues.

The rearrangement joins TRBV29-1 to TRBJ2-3; 9 positions agree with TRBD2. Unmatched junction bases numbered 3, after V lost 6 bases and J lost 5 bases. The CDR3 runs to 12 residues. CDR1 SQVTM and CDR2 ANQGSEA come from the germline V gene. The CDR3 region has the DNA TGCAGCGTGGGTAGCGGGAGAGATACGCAGTATTTT. Translated, it gives CSVGSGRDTQYF.

The rearrangement joins TRBV6-1 to TRBJ2-3; TRBD2 matches at 11 bases. Trimming cost V 6 bases and J 6 bases; bases outside gene matches: 5. The CDR3 covers 14 residues. Germline CDR1 MNHNS, CDR2 SASEGT. The CDR3 sequence is CASRLAGARDTQYF. CDR3 in DNA: TGTGCCAGCAGACTAGCGGGAGCTCGGGATACGCAGTATTTT.